The T cell receptor beta chain under discussion was sequenced for a study of blood T cell repertoires in COVID-19. Looking at the study overall: Acute and convalescent COVID-19 specimens originated in the United States, Italy and Spain. PBMCs, B-cell-depleted T cells, or T cells were the source of the cDNA or gDNA that made up the material.

Methods used by the authors: Reference gene primer amplification gave estimated nucleated cell counts. Profiled with immunoSEQ multiplex PCR; TCRdb holds only in-frame clones, not every one. V, J and clone size reflect that table, while D and trimming were determined from the DNA. The repertoire includes under 250,000 clones, around four fifths of them detected once, and approximately 6.3% sits in the top ten. The germline V gene encodes CDR1 WSHSY and CDR2 SAAADI. The ends were cut back, 8 bases at V and 4 bases at J, with 8 bases in the middle. The CDR3 loop spans 11 amino acids. The chain employs TRBV10-2 and TRBJ1-1; possibly TRBD1 for D (6 bases). The receptor's source is a woman aged 55 to 70 with active or convalescent COVID-19. Sequencing was performed on peripheral blood. The CDR3 region has the DNA TGCGCCAGCGTAGGGGGCACTGAAGCTTTCTTT. Amino acid sequence: CASVGGTEAFF.